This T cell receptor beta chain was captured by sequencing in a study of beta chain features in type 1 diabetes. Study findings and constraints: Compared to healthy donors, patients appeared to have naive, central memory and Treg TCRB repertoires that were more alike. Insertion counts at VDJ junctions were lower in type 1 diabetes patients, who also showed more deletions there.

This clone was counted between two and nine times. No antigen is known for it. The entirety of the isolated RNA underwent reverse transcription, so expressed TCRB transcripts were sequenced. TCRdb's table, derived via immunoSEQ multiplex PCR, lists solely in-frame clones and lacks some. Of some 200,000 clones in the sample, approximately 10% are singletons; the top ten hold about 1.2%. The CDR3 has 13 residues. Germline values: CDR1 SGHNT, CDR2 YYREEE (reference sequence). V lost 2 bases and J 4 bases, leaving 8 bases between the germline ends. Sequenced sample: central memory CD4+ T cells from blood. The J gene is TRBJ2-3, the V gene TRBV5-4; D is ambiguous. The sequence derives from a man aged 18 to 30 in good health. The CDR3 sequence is CASSFDIPDTQYF. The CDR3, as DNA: TGTGCCAGCAGCTTCGACATCCCAGATACGCAGTATTTT.